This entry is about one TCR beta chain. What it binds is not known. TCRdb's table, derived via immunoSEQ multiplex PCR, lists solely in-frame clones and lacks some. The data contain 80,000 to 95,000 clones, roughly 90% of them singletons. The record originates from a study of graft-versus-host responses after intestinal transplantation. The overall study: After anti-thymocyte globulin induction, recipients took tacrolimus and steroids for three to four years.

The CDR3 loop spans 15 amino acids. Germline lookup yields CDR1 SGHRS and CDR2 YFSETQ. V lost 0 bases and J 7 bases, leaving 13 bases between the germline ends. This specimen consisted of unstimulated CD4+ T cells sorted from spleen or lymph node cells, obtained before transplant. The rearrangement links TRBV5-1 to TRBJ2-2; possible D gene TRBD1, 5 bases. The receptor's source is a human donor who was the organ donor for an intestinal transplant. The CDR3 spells CASSLETVKGGELFF. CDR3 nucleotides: TGCGCCAGCAGCTTGGAGACAGTCAAGGGCGGGGAGCTGTTTTTT.